Shown below are 23 T cell receptor beta chains from a single sample sequenced in a study of T cells in Graves' hyperthyroidism and ophthalmopathy. The investigators amplified TCR beta CDR3 regions from RNA transcripts. Initially, a first-round RT-PCR of the TCR CDR3 employed the HTBI primer set. A single record per CDR3 protein comes from TCRdb applying MiXCR to the multiplex PCR reads. The sample has about 350,000 distinct CDR3 sequences; roughly 14% are singletons. Sequencing was performed on blood. The receptors stem from a woman aged 25-40 years with Graves' hyperthyroidism.

The V gene is TRBV5-6, the J gene TRBJ1-1, with D possibly being TRBD1 (6 bases). V lost 4 bases and J 4 bases, leaving 20 bases between the germline ends. Germline CDR1 and CDR2: SGHDT and YYEEEE. CDR3 length: 16 amino acids. As DNA, the CDR3 is TGTGCCAGCAGCCCGGGTGGGGGGCGGTGGGGCACTGAAGCTTTCTTT. Amino acids: CASSPGGGRWGTEAFF.

At least ten counts were recorded for this clonotype. This chain links TRBV28 with TRBJ1-1, with 7 bases aligning to TRBD1. Germline trimming cut 7 bases from V and 5 bases from J; bases unmatched to any gene: 13. Germline values: CDR1 MDHEN, CDR2 SYDVKM. CDR3 size: 15 residues. CDR3 in amino acids: CASTLNLGGRTEAFF. The CDR3 DNA reads TGTGCCAGCACCTTAAACCTAGGGGGCCGGACTGAAGCTTTCTTT.

This rearrangement joins TRBV7-9 to TRBJ2-3; D unresolved. The ends were cut back, 5 bases at V and 7 bases at J, with 13 bases in the middle. The CDR3 runs to 13 residues. Per the germline V gene, CDR1 is SEHNR and CDR2 is FQNEAQ (reference sequence). CDR3 protein: CASSPGGLNTQYF. The CDR3 region has the DNA TGTGCCAGCAGCCCGGGTGGGCTTAATACGCAGTATTTT.

This clonotype has only a few counts. The chain combines TRBV10-2 with TRBJ2-1; D is ambiguous. The CDR3 is 14 residues long. Between the trimmed V and J ends, which lost 0 bases and 5 bases, there was a span of 8 bases. Germline CDR1 reads WSHSY; CDR2 reads SAAADI. CDR3 sequence (DNA): TGCGCCAGCAGTGAGTCCCGGGTCCACAATGAGCAGTTCTTC. Amino acid sequence: CASSESRVHNEQFF.

The V and J genes are TRBV14 and TRBJ2-5; TRBD1 is a possible D gene (6 bases). In germline, CDR1 is SGHDN, CDR2 FVKESK. Deletions cut 4 bases from V and 4 bases from J, with 10 bases between. The CDR3 spans 13 residues. CDR3: CASSLTGTETQYF. As DNA, the CDR3 is TGTGCCAGCAGCCTAACAGGGACAGAGACCCAGTACTTC. Full variable domain (remainder filled in from reference TRBV14 and TRBJ2-5): EAGVTQFPSHSVIEKGQTVTLRCDPISGHDNLYWYRRVMGKEIKFLLHFVKESKQDESGMPNNRFLAERTGGTYSTLKVQPAELEDSGVYFCASSLTGTETQYFGPGTRLLVL.

This clonotype was detected a few times. Written as DNA, the CDR3 is TGTGCCAGCAGTACTACCCGACAGGGGGCGGTTGAGCAGTTCTTC. Amino acids: CASSTTRQGAVEQFF. The V call is TRBV27, the J call TRBJ2-1; 10 positions match TRBD1. This CDR3 has 15 residues. J gave up 9 bases and V 5 bases, and 10 bases lay outside the gene matches. Germline-derived CDR1 and CDR2 are MNHEY and SMNVEV (reference sequence).

This clonotype was seen more than once but under ten times. The V call is TRBV28, the J call TRBJ2-6; 7 bases line up with TRBD1. This CDR3 is built from 14 residues. The junction had 4 bases not matched to a gene; V was cut back by 11 bases and J by 0 bases. Germline V lookup: CDR1 MDHEN, CDR2 SYDVKM. The CDR3 nucleotides are TGTGCCCACAGGGGACGCTCTGGGGCCAACGTCCTGACTTTC. Translated, it gives CAHRGRSGANVLTF.

V usage is TRBV18 and J usage is TRBJ1-3; D is possibly TRBD1 (5 bases). Trimming took off 3 bases at V and 0 bases at J, with 12 bases between the two ends. The CDR3 spans 16 residues. Germline CDR1 reads KGHSH; CDR2 reads LQKENI. The CDR3 nucleotides read TGTGCCAGCTCACCCCTACCGGGGGTCTCTGGAAACACCATATATTTT. It yields the protein CASSPLPGVSGNTIYF.

This clonotype was found many times. J is TRBJ1-6 and V is TRBV20-1, with 7 bases aligning to TRBD1. The V gene end was trimmed by 0 bases and the J gene end by 5 bases; junction bases not matched to a gene: 4. The CDR3 spans 15 residues. Germline assignment: CDR1 DFQATT and CDR2 SNEGSKA (reference sequence). In nucleotides, the CDR3 is TGCAGTGCTAGAGAACCCAGGGGGGATAATTCACCCCTCCACTTT. Protein: CSAREPRGDNSPLHF.

This clonotype appeared many times. This sequence joins TRBV6-1 and TRBJ2-5, with 7 bases that match TRBD1. Germline V gives CDR1 MNHNS, CDR2 SASEGT. V was pared by 10 bases and J by 6 bases, with 8 bases of the junction left unmatched. The length of the CDR3 is 12 residues. The CDR3 sequence: CATQGEFKTQYF. The CDR3 DNA follows: TGTGCCACTCAGGGGGAGTTTAAGACCCAGTACTTC.

This clonotype has a handful of counts. The chain carries TRBV7-9 and TRBJ2-1; the match to TRBD1 covers 7 bases. The CDR3 runs to 18 residues. Germline trimming cut 5 bases from V and 2 bases from J; bases unmatched to any gene: 15. CDR1 and CDR2 from the germline V gene are SEHNR and FQNEAQ (reference sequence). As DNA, the CDR3 is TGTGCCAGCAGCCCATACACATTAACAGGGGTCACCTACAATGAGCAGTTCTTC. Protein sequence: CASSPYTLTGVTYNEQFF.

This clonotype was observed at least ten times. The V call is TRBV11-3, the J call TRBJ2-1; a possible D gene is TRBD1 (5 bases). The germline V gene encodes CDR1 SGHNT and CDR2 YENEEA. The CDR3 is made up of 13 amino acids. Trimming took off 5 bases at V and 5 bases at J, with 10 bases between the two ends. CDR3: CASSLRQNNEQFF. In DNA, the CDR3 is TGTGCCAGCAGCCTGCGACAGAACAATGAGCAGTTCTTC.

The chain carries TRBV2 and TRBJ2-3; possibly TRBD1 or TRBD2 for D (5 bases each). Deletions cut 8 bases from V and 6 bases from J, with 15 bases between. The CDR3 is 13 amino acids. CDR1 SNHLY and CDR2 FYNNEI come from the germline V gene. The CDR3 here is CASRGPLLDTQYF. CDR3 nucleotides: TGTGCCAGCCGGGGACCCCTCCTGGATACGCAGTATTTT.

This clonotype was observed once. This may be a read error, as it is one base from a much larger clone. The chain's CDR3 is CSARTPQGGGEELFF. Here the CDR3 DNA reads TGCAGTGCAAGAACGCCCCAGGGAGGAGGTGAAGAACTGTTTTTT. The rearrangement uses TRBV20-1 and TRBJ1-4, with TRBD1 as a possible D gene (5 bases). CDR1 is DFQATT, CDR2 SNEGSKA, per germline (reference sequence). The CDR3 totals 15 residues.

This clonotype showed up many times. The genes are TRBV6-6 and TRBJ2-5; a weak D match, TRBD2 (5 bases). From germline, CDR1 is MNHNY and CDR2 SVGAGI (reference sequence). CDR3 size: 16 residues. Deletions cut 0 bases from V and 0 bases from J, with 11 bases between. CDR3 in DNA: TGTGCCAGCAGTTACTCGGGAGAGGTGTACCAAGAGACCCAGTACTTC. It specifies CASSYSGEVYQETQYF.

The chain is built from TRBV30 and TRBJ2-1; 7 bases are shared with TRBD2. V dropped 0 bases and J dropped 8; count of bases not matched to a gene: 10. CDR1 GTSNPN and CDR2 SVGIG come from the germline V gene (reference sequence). CDR3 length: 15 residues. The CDR3 region is CAWSVFGREIHEQFF. DNA of the CDR3: TGTGCCTGGAGTGTATTTGGGCGGGAGATCCATGAGCAGTTCTTC.

The gene calls are TRBV3-1 and TRBJ2-1, with TRBD1 matching over 12 bases. The germline V gene has CDR1 LGHDT and CDR2 YNNKEL (reference sequence). The CDR3 extends over 17 amino acids. The V and J ends lost 4 bases and 0 bases, in that order; junction bases with no gene match: 4. CDR3 nucleotides: TGTGCCAGCAGCCCCCGGGACAGGGGGCTCTCCTACAATGAGCAGTTCTTC. Amino acid sequence: CASSPRDRGLSYNEQFF.

This clonotype was seen repeatedly, ten times or more. V and J are TRBV11-2 and TRBJ2-3, with D perhaps matching TRBD2 (6 bases). Germline CDR1 is SGHAT and CDR2 is FQNNGV. This CDR3 comprises 16 residues. V dropped 3 bases and J dropped 4 bases, with 17 bases sitting between them. Written as DNA, the CDR3 is TGTGCCAGCAGCTTGACGGTCGGAGGGGCCCCAGATACGCAGTATTTT. Amino acid sequence: CASSLTVGGAPDTQYF. Together with reference TRBV11-2 and TRBJ2-3, the CDR3 gives the full variable domain: EAGVAQSPRYKIIEKRQSVAFWCNPISGHATLYWYQQILGQGPKLLIQFQNNGVVDDSQLPKDRFSAERLKGVDSTLKIQPAKLEDSAVYLCASSLTVGGAPDTQYFGPGTRLTVL.

This clonotype has at least ten counts. The rearrangement uses TRBV28 and TRBJ1-5; D is uncertain. The CDR3 spans 15 residues. V was shortened by 3 bases and J by 2 bases, with 11 bases between the two germline ends. Germline CDR1 reads MDHEN; CDR2 reads SYDVKM. The CDR3 DNA reads as TGTGCCAGCAGTTTTTTACAGCTAGGCAATCAGCCCCAGCATTTT. It yields the protein CASSFLQLGNQPQHF.

In its sample, this clonotype was seen many times. The chain joins TRBV7-8 to TRBJ1-4, with 8 bases matching TRBD1. V gave up 5 bases and J gave up 1 base; unmatched junction bases: 12. The CDR3 is 18 amino acids. Looked up from germline, CDR1 is SGHVS and CDR2 is FQNEAQ. The CDR3 nucleotides read TGTGCCAGCAGCGTGAACGACAGGGGAAGTGTAACTAATGAAAAACTGTTTTTT. It translates to CASSVNDRGSVTNEKLFF.

This clonotype occurred many times. The chain joins TRBV2 to TRBJ2-3; 9 positions agree with TRBD2. CDR1 and CDR2 (germline): SNHLY, FYNNEI. The CDR3 totals 15 residues. Unmatched junction bases numbered 6, after V lost 4 bases and J lost 4 bases. The CDR3 region is CASSVSGSSPDTQYF. The CDR3 nucleotides are TGTGCCAGCAGTGTTAGCGGGAGTTCCCCAGATACGCAGTATTTT. The variable domain in full, completed from reference TRBV2 and TRBJ2-3, reads EPEVTQTPSHQVTQMGQEVILRCVPISNHLYFYWYRQILGQKVEFLVSFYNNEISEKSEIFDDQFSVERPDGSNFTLKIRSTKLEDSAMYFCASSVSGSSPDTQYFGPGTRLTVL.

This clonotype was observed many times. The rearrangement uses TRBV20-1 and TRBJ2-7; no definite D call. Germline CDR1 and CDR2: DFQATT and SNEGSKA (reference sequence). Trimming cost V 2 bases and J 5 bases, with 4 bases left between them. This CDR3 has 10 amino acids. CDR3 in DNA: TGCAGTGCTAGACGGGACGAGCAGTACTTC. Translating it yields CSARRDEQYF.

The sample holds many counts of this clonotype. The rearrangement uses TRBV7-9 and TRBJ2-3; 8 bases line up with TRBD1. This CDR3 is 15 amino acids long. Germline CDR1 and CDR2: SEHNR and FQNEAQ (reference sequence). The V gene end was trimmed by 5 bases and the J gene end by 4 bases; junction bases not matched to a gene: 8. The CDR3 coding sequence is TGTGCCAGCAGCCCAGGGGGCGGAGAGGCAGATACGCAGTATTTT. Protein product: CASSPGGGEADTQYF.